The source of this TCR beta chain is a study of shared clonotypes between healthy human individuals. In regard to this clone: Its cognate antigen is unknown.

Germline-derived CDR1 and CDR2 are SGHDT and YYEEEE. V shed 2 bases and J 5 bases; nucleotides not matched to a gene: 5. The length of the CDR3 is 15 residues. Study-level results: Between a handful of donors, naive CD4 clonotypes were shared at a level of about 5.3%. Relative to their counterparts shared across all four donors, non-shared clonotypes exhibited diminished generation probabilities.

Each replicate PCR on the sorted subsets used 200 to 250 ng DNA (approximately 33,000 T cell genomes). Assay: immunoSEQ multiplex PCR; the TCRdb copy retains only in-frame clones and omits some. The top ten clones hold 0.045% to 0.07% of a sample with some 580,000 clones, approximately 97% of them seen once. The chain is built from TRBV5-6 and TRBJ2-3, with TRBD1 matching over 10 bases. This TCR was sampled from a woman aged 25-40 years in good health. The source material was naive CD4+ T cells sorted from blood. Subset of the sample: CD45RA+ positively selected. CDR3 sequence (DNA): TGTGCCAGCAGCTTTCGGTGGACAGGGGGAGATACGCAGTATTTT. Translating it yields CASSFRWTGGDTQYF. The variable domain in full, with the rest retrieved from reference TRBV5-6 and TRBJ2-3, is DAGVTQSPTHLIKTRGQQVTLRCSPKSGHDTVSWYQQALGQGPQFIFQYYEEEERQRGNFPDRFSGHQFPNYSSELNVNALLLGDSALYLCASSFRWTGGDTQYFGPGTRLTVL.